Described below is a single T cell receptor beta chain sequence and its context. Its antigen is not yet known. No base-level quality is on record; no much larger clone is a single base apart. This record comes from a study of regulatory T cells in long-lasting Graves disease (dated by TCRdb to the early 2020s). With regard to the full study: Patients with newly diagnosed Graves' disease had been on antithyroid drugs for under 3 months. The study was registered as a clinical trial and conducted in China. A total of 33 samples underwent TCR sequencing: around 13 from persistent and roughly 20 from newly diagnosed Graves' disease patients. Persistent Graves' disease patients were compared with newly diagnosed Graves' disease patients by peripheral blood TCR sequencing and RNA sequencing.

The time point label for this specimen denotes: newly diagnosed GD, antithyroid drugs for less than 3 months. For both TCR sequencing and RNA sequencing, RNA was extracted from PBMCs in TRIzol. Graves' disease was diagnosed according to American Thyroid Association guidelines. Patients were recruited from an endocrinology department in Xi'an, China. Each patient gave approximately 10 milliliters of peripheral blood, collected in an EDTA anticoagulant tube. PBMCs were isolated by Ficoll Paque Plus density gradient separation without further T cell sorting. An Agilent 2100 Bioanalyzer and agarose gel were used to check RNA quality, and a NanoDrop 2000 was used to measure RNA concentration. V and J are trimmed by 7 bases and 0 bases, and the gene matches miss 4 bases of the junction. Sequences ENHRY (CDR1) and SYGVKD (CDR2) are obtained from the germline V gene. Measured from the cysteine to the phenylalanine, the CDR3 is 14 residues long. Only CDR3 DNA is held: 42 bases, read in frame from base 1.

The full study reports these points: Compared with newly diagnosed patients, patients with persistent Graves' disease had lower TCR Shannon entropy and fewer highly expanded clones, which suggests clonal expansion. Preferential use of TRBV28, TRBJ1-2 and TRBJ2-5 was observed in persistent disease, whereas TRBV20-1 and TRBJ2-1 were favored in newly diagnosed disease. Because the primary lesion, thyroid tissue, could not be accessed, the study looked at peripheral blood alone. Sequencing and analysis were limited to the TCR beta chain. The authors noted that the small sample size was a limitation that may lower accuracy. Persistent patients shared more public clonotypes among themselves (around 2,800) than newly diagnosed patients did (about 900).

Libraries came from multiplex PCR. Sequenced on an Illumina HiSeq 4000. CDR3 regions were amplified by Arm-PCR with iRepertoire HTBI primers to construct TCR beta libraries. Before sequencing, the PCR products underwent gel purification. The study's own analysis went as follows. A total of fewer than 70 TRBV and 14 TRBJ segments were identified across samples and were used for gene usage analysis of CDR3 amino acid clonotypes. COPE and FqMerger were used to merge filtered high-quality paired reads into contigs. BLAST was used to align contigs to IMGT TRBV, TRBD and TRBJ reference genes, and CDR3 was defined according to IMGT. Any clonotype with a frequency above 0.1% was classified as a highly expanded clone. Shannon entropy was used to measure repertoire diversity, and the Gini coefficient was used to measure V-J evenness. A clonotype was considered public if more than one individual shared it. The raw public data were reprocessed by TCRdb itself: fastp quality trimming at Q25, MiXCR clonotype calling, in-frame beta chains only. Each CDR3 protein gets just one entry, which takes the most common genes and DNA from the rows behind it. TCRdb, not the authors, supplied the V and J calls. The sample table records some 560,000 distinct CDR3 sequences; roughly 15% of these occur just once. Of the sample, around 25% is held by the ten largest clones.

This same sample was also taken into another study, of T cells in Graves' hyperthyroidism and ophthalmopathy. According to the second study: Stable Graves' hyperthyroidism was defined as no progression to ophthalmopathy during 18 months of follow-up. The hyperthyroidism patients were between 18 and 65 years old and newly diagnosed, with a disease duration of less than 2 months. The study excluded patients with uncontrolled infections, other autoimmune diseases, pregnancy or lactation. Diagnoses were based on clinical symptoms, serum thyroxine and TRAb, thyroid ultrasound and orbital computed tomography. A first-round RT-PCR of the TCR CDR3 used the HTBI primer set with the Qiagen OneStep RT-PCR kit. Most expanded thyroid clonotypes (frequency above 0.001) were also found in blood, which suggests that blood repertoires may mirror thyroid immune responses. Ophthalmopathy was separated from stable hyperthyroidism by a 13 V-J signature model, with just over 85% sensitivity and approximately 81% specificity obtained in cross-validation and 80%/75% obtained in testing. In validation, the model predicted progression to ophthalmopathy a median of roughly 6.2 months before onset, with approximately 70% sensitivity and about 72% specificity. A discovery cohort of about a hundred patients, fewer than 50 with Graves' ophthalmopathy and fewer than 65 with stable Graves' hyperthyroidism, was used to find distinguishing TCR V-J signatures. Prospective prediction of ophthalmopathy was tested in an independent validation cohort of fewer than 20 hyperthyroidism patients and 15 to 17 patients who later progressed to ophthalmopathy. The 100 or so discovery patients were randomly split 7:3 into training and test sets. The study also compared thyroid tissue and blood T-cell repertoires from a handful of Graves' hyperthyroidism patients. After sampling, hyperthyroidism patients received methimazole starting at 30 mg daily, and ophthalmopathy patients received high-dose intravenous methylprednisolone. The libraries were constructed in a second round of multiplex PCR and then size-selected and purified. Libraries were sequenced paired-end with 100 bp reads on an Illumina HiSeq2000. SOAPnuke was used to process the raw data, removing reads that contained adapters or uncalled bases, had a mean Phred below 15, or lacked an exact match to the constant primer or identifier. COPE v1.2.5 was used to merge the high-quality paired reads, and each unique nucleotide sequence was defined as a clonotype. MiTCR v1.1 was used to align the clonotypes against IMGT TRBV, TRBD and TRBJ reference segments. The analysis was restricted to V-J combinations with a frequency above 0.0001, which together covered just over 98% of the repertoires. A TCS score was defined as the ratio of F50 (clonal expansion) to E x V (chaos), with BLOSUM62-based TCRdist applied between CDR3 peptides within each V-J. Welch's t-statistics and random forest reduced roughly 530 V-J features to roughly 13, which were used in a naive Bayes classifier (R e1071). No statistical method was used to fix the sample size in advance, and group allocation was not hidden from the investigators. The paper reports TCR Vbeta CDR3 sequencing of some 140 peripheral blood samples: around 41 ophthalmopathy, approximately 74 hyperthyroidism and approximately 17 progressor patients.

The sequencing used peripheral blood mononuclear cells (PBMCs), collected at new diagnosis, from a patient treated with antithyroid drugs. This sequence originates from a woman in her forties or fifties with Graves disease. Donor details come from another sample of the same person, matched by shared clones. The rearrangement joined TRBV10-3 to TRBJ2-3, with 7 central nucleotides matching TRBD2. The sequenced DNA is TGTGCCATCACCCCTAGCGGTAGCACAGATACGCAGTATTTT. Its translation is CAITPSGSTDTQYF.